The next 29 T cell receptor beta chains were all read from a single sample in a study of post-analysis software for immune sequencing data (dated by TCRdb to between 2014 and 2017). The time point label here, explained by the study, means: second blood draw from one MS patient after hematopoietic stem cell transplantation. Receptors were amplified or captured by PCR. The instrument was an Illumina HiSeq 2500. To reduce PCR and sequencing biases, unique molecular identifiers were built into the TCR beta cDNA libraries. TCRdb handled the public reads itself, with Q25 trimming in fastp and clone calling in MiXCR, and kept productive beta chains. Records with the same CDR3 protein are collapsed into one entry carrying the most frequent genes and DNA. Here the sample has under 200,000 distinct CDR3 sequences; 36% occur a single time. The biggest ten clones account for roughly 28% of the sample. The sequencing used blood, collected after autologous hematopoietic stem cell transplantation. These receptors all come from a girl between 10 and 17 years old with multiple sclerosis. Donor details come from another sample of the same person, matched by shared clones.

This chain links TRBV7-9 with TRBJ2-1; D is possibly TRBD1 (5 bases). CDR1 is SEHNR and CDR2 is FQNEAQ in the germline V gene (reference sequence). The CDR3 has 14 amino acids. V was clipped by 7 bases and J by 10 bases, with 20 bases between them. In DNA, the CDR3 is TGTGCCAGCAACCAGGGCTCCGACTCCTACGAGCAGTTCTTC. This translates into CASNQGSDSYEQFF.

This clonotype showed up just once. This clone may be a read error of a much larger clone one base away. The rearrangement links TRBV6-5 to TRBJ2-4, with D possibly matching TRBD1 (7 bases). The J call may not be correct, given that the DNA end is closer to TRBJ2-7. This CDR3 has 15 amino acids. The V gene's germline CDR1 is MNHEY and CDR2 SVGAGI. The CDR3 region is CASSYSEGAAYEQYF. CDR3 DNA: TGTGCCAGCAGTTACTCGGAGGGGGCCGCCTACGAGCAGTACTTC.

This clonotype was seen more than once but under ten times. The J gene is TRBJ2-1, the V gene TRBV5-1, with a possible D match to TRBD1 (5 bases). Germline lookup yields CDR1 SGHRS and CDR2 YFSETQ. V was trimmed by 0 bases and J by 5 bases, leaving 9 bases between them. The CDR3 is 14 amino acids. In nucleotides, the CDR3 is TGCGCCAGCAGCTTGGGAAGGGGTAACAATGAGCAGTTCTTC. It translates to CASSLGRGNNEQFF.

This clonotype was observed many times. This chain links TRBV6-1 with TRBJ2-5; possibly TRBD1 for D (7 bases). The DNA end lines up better with TRBJ2-7; the J call may be wrong. This CDR3 has 14 amino acids. Germline CDR1 reads MNHNS; CDR2 reads SASEGT. Written as DNA, the CDR3 is TGTGCCAGCAGTGATGTCAGGGGGGAGGTCGAGCAGTACTTC. It yields the protein CASSDVRGEVEQYF.

V gene TRBV27 combines with J gene TRBJ2-3, with 8 bases matching TRBD1. The V and J ends lost 6 bases and 6 bases, in that order; junction bases with no gene match: 5. From germline, CDR1 is MNHEY and CDR2 SMNVEV (reference sequence). The CDR3 contains 13 residues. CDR3 in amino acids: CASRGQALDTQYF. The CDR3 DNA reads as TGTGCCAGCAGGGGACAGGCGCTGGATACGCAGTATTTT.

This clonotype was seen a few times. V and J are TRBV12-3 or TRBV12-4 and TRBJ2-1; D perhaps matches TRBD2 (6 bases). The CDR3 length is 16 residues. Trimming cost V 5 bases and J 1 base, with 15 bases left between them. In DNA, the CDR3 is TGTGCCAGCAGTCTCCTTAGCGGACCATCCTACAATGAGCAGTTCTTC. Translating it yields CASSLLSGPSYNEQFF.

In its sample, this clonotype was seen a few times. The rearrangement joins TRBV20-1 to TRBJ2-1; 12 bases agree with TRBD1. J was trimmed by 5 bases and V by 3 bases; bases with no gene match: 5. The germline CDR1 and CDR2 sequences are DFQATT and SNEGSKA (reference sequence). The CDR3 has 15 amino acids. In DNA form, the CDR3 reads TGCAGTGCTAGGGGGACAGGGGGCATGGACAATGAGCAGTTCTTC. It translates to CSARGTGGMDNEQFF.

This clonotype came up once. This chain links TRBV4-3 with TRBJ1-5; the D is unclear. Trimming left V 0 bases short and J 5 bases short, with 14 bases between. Per germline, CDR1 LGHNA and CDR2 YSLEER. This CDR3 has 16 amino acids. CDR3 region: CASSQDRYGAHQPQHF. The CDR3 DNA sequence: TGCGCCAGCAGCCAAGATAGGTACGGAGCACATCAGCCCCAGCATTTT.

Regarding this clonotype: This clone may be a read error of a much larger clone one base away. V and J are TRBV20-1 and TRBJ2-5; D gene unclear. V gave up 2 bases and J gave up 2 bases, with 18 bases separating them. Germline CDR1 is DFQATT and CDR2 is SNEGSKA (reference sequence). The CDR3 has 16 amino acids. CDR3 sequence: CSARSITEDAQETQYF. The CDR3 region has the DNA TGCAGTGCTAGATCTATTACAGAGGACGCTCAAGAGACCCAGTACTTC.

Regarding this clonotype: It may be a read error: a sequence one base away is much more abundant. The chain combines TRBV12-3 or TRBV12-4 with TRBJ2-3, with 7 positions matching TRBD2. J gave up 4 bases and V 7 bases, and 5 bases lay outside the gene matches. CDR3 length equals 13 residues. CDR3 DNA: TGTGCCAGCACCCTAACTAGCGCAGATACGCAGTATTTT. It specifies CASTLTSADTQYF.

This clonotype was observed a handful of times. The V gene is TRBV19, the J gene TRBJ2-5, with TRBD1 as a possible D gene (5 bases). V gave up 6 bases and J gave up 7 bases, with 21 bases separating them. This CDR3 is 15 amino acids long. The germline gives CDR1 LNHDA, CDR2 SQIVND (reference sequence). CDR3 bases: TGTGCCAGTAGGCCAAACACAGGATCCCCCGGGACCCAGTACTTC. Translation gives CASRPNTGSPGTQYF.

This clonotype was detected ten times or more. This rearrangement joins TRBV6-5 to TRBJ2-5; a possible D gene is TRBD2 (6 bases). The CDR3 covers 15 residues. CDR1 is MNHEY, CDR2 SVGAGI, per germline. V was shortened by 5 bases and J by 1 base, with 14 bases between the two germline ends. The chain's CDR3 is CASSPRGTLQETQYF. The CDR3 coding sequence is TGTGCCAGCAGTCCTAGAGGGACTCTCCAAGAGACCCAGTACTTC.

CDR3: CASSPNRRGDEQYF. Written as DNA, the CDR3 is TGTGCCAGCAGCCCCAACAGGAGAGGGGACGAGCAGTACTTC. The chain couples TRBV27 to TRBJ2-7; D possibly matches TRBD1 or TRBD2 (5 bases each). Germline CDR1 reads MNHEY; CDR2 reads SMNVEV (reference sequence). The CDR3 spans 14 residues. V was shortened by 6 bases and J by 5 bases, with 17 bases between the two germline ends.

This clonotype occurred a few times. The chain carries TRBV7-9 and TRBJ2-7; 9 nucleotides match TRBD1. V lost 0 bases to trimming and J lost 3 bases; unmatched junction nucleotides: 6. Germline lookup yields CDR1 SEHNR and CDR2 FQNEAQ (reference sequence). The CDR3 is 16 residues long. CDR3 DNA sequence: TGTGCCAGCAGCTTAGCGGGGGACAGGGCACACTACGAGCAGTACTTC. Its protein product is CASSLAGDRAHYEQYF.

Ten or more counts support this clonotype. CDR3 protein: CASSTDRTRDTGELFF. The CDR3 DNA is TGCGCCAGCAGCACCGACAGGACCCGGGACACCGGGGAGCTGTTTTTT. The chain joins TRBV5-1 to TRBJ2-2, with D possibly being TRBD1 (6 bases). The V end was cut by 4 bases, the J end by 3 bases, with 16 bases between. Germline lookup yields CDR1 SGHRS and CDR2 YFSETQ. The length of the CDR3 is 16 residues.

This clonotype appeared many times. The V call is TRBV6-5, the J call TRBJ2-3; D may be TRBD2 (6 bases). Trimming took off 2 bases at V and 1 base at J, with 10 bases between the two ends. Per germline, CDR1 MNHEY and CDR2 SVGAGI. CDR3 length: 15 amino acids. In DNA, the CDR3 is TGTGCCAGCAGTTACCTGGCGGGGCGCACAGATACGCAGTATTTT. Its protein is CASSYLAGRTDTQYF.

There are many counts of this clonotype. The V call is TRBV29-1, the J call TRBJ2-1; possibly TRBD1 for D (5 bases). The germline gives CDR1 SQVTM, CDR2 ANQGSEA. V lost 3 bases and J 2 bases, leaving 11 bases between the germline ends. The CDR3 length is 14 residues. The chain's CDR3 is CSVDPAGTYNEQFF. CDR3 coding DNA: TGCAGCGTTGATCCGGCAGGGACCTACAATGAGCAGTTCTTC.

Points on this clonotype: At one end the junction does not follow the germline gene, possibly because of a read error. The chain combines TRBV5-8 with TRBJ2-3, with 8 bases fitting TRBD1. Germline CDR1 reads SGHTS; CDR2 reads YDEGEE. The CDR3 extends over 16 amino acids. The CDR3 DNA reads as TGTGCCAGCAGCTTGGGGGACAGGAGAAGCATAGATACGCAGTATTTT. It yields the protein CASSLGDRRSIDTQYF. Full variable domain (rest looked up from reference TRBV5-8 and TRBJ2-3): EAGVTQSPTHLIKTRGQQATLRCSPISGHTSVYWYQQALGLGLQFLLWYDEGEERNRGNFPPRFSGRQFPNYSSELNVNALELEDSALYLCASSLGDRRSIDTQYFGPGTRLTVL.

This chain joins TRBV12-5 and TRBJ2-1; either TRBD1 or TRBD2 may fit D (5 bases each). The CDR3 spans 13 residues. Germline V gives CDR1 LGHNT, CDR2 FRNRAP. The V end lost 1 base, the J end lost 9 bases, and 10 bases lay between the germline ends. DNA for the CDR3: TGTGCTAGTGGTTTGGGGGGGACGTTTGAGCAGTTCTTC. Translated: CASGLGGTFEQFF.

The chain uses TRBV7-8 and TRBJ2-7; possibly TRBD2 for D (6 bases). CDR1 is SGHVS and CDR2 is FQNEAQ in the germline V gene. The V gene lost 1 base and the J gene lost 0 bases, with 19 bases spanning the gap. This CDR3 is 18 amino acids long. As DNA, the CDR3 is TGTGCCAGCAGCTTAGGGGGGTCTAAGCGGGTGTGCTCCTACGAGCAGTACTTC. Encoded protein: CASSLGGSKRVCSYEQYF. The entire variable domain, with the rest obtained from reference TRBV7-8 and TRBJ2-7, is as follows: GAGVSQSPRYKVAKRGQDVALRCDPISGHVSLFWYQQALGQGPEFLTYFQNEAQLDKSGLPSDRFFAERPEGSVSTLKIQRTQQEDSAVYLCASSLGGSKRVCSYEQYFGPGTRLTVT.

The chain carries TRBV4-1 and TRBJ2-5; 11 bases line up with TRBD1. The germline V gene has CDR1 MGHRA and CDR2 YSYEKL. J gave up 5 bases and V 5 bases, and 10 bases lay outside the gene matches. The CDR3 runs 16 residues. This chain's CDR3 is CASSVSGTGGRETQYF. CDR3 in DNA: TGCGCCAGCAGCGTATCCGGGACAGGGGGGAGGGAGACCCAGTACTTC.

This clonotype has a count of ten or more. V usage is TRBV20-1 and J usage is TRBJ2-5, with TRBD2 matching over 7 bases. V was clipped by 3 bases and J by 2 bases; unmatched bases: 9. The germline gives CDR1 DFQATT, CDR2 SNEGSKA (reference sequence). This CDR3 is 15 amino acids long. In DNA, the CDR3 is TGCAGTGCTAGCCCCCTAGCGGTAGGACAAGAGACCCAGTACTTC. This gives the protein CSASPLAVGQETQYF.

CDR3 nucleotide sequence: TGTGCCAGCAGCAAAGCGCCTTGTAGTAGCGGGAGGGTCAACAATGAGCAGTTCTTC. Translation: CASSKAPCSSGRVNNEQFF. This sequence joins TRBV21-1 and TRBJ2-1; TRBD2, as called in the table, went unchecked against the DNA. TRBV21-1 is listed as a pseudogene. The CDR3 consists of 19 residues.

This chain connects TRBV20-1 to TRBJ2-1; a weak D match, TRBD2 (6 bases). Germline CDR1 and CDR2: DFQATT and SNEGSKA (reference sequence). This CDR3 is built from 14 residues. Trimming took 1 base from V and 8 from J, leaving 15 bases between them. CDR3 in amino acids: CSARGLGGEYEQFF. As DNA, the CDR3 is TGCAGTGCTAGAGGGCTGGGAGGTGAATATGAGCAGTTCTTC.

This clonotype has more than one count but fewer than ten. The V and J genes are TRBV5-1 and TRBJ1-1; D perhaps matches TRBD1 (6 bases). Germline V CDR1 and CDR2: SGHRS, YFSETQ. V lost 1 base to trimming and J lost 3 bases, with 10 bases between them. The CDR3 contains 14 residues. Here the CDR3 DNA reads TGCGCCAGCAGCTTGCGGGGGGCGCACACTGAAGCTTTCTTT. Amino acids: CASSLRGAHTEAFF.

This chain joins TRBV7-2 and TRBJ2-7; TRBD1 might be the D (5 bases). Germline V CDR1 and CDR2: SGHTA, FQGNSA. The CDR3 totals 12 residues. The V end lost 8 bases, the J end lost 2 bases, and 10 bases lay between the germline ends. CDR3 loop: CASGQSTYEQYF. In DNA, the CDR3 is TGTGCCAGCGGACAATCTACCTACGAGCAGTACTTC.

The table lists this clonotype with a few counts. This chain joins TRBV15 and TRBJ1-6; 7 positions agree with TRBD1. Germline V gene lookup returns CDR1 LNHNV and CDR2 YYDKDF (reference sequence). CDR3 length: 15 residues. V shed 4 bases, J shed 4 bases, and the junction held 4 bases outside the gene matches. CDR3 sequence (DNA): TGTGCCACCAGCACAACAGGGGATTATAATTCACCCCTCCACTTT. Amino acid sequence: CATSTTGDYNSPLHF.

J is TRBJ2-3 and V is TRBV5-5, with D possibly being TRBD1 (6 bases). Trimming cost V 4 bases and J 1 base, with 13 bases left between them. This CDR3 comprises 15 residues. The V gene's germline CDR1 is SGHKS and CDR2 YYEKEE (reference sequence). In DNA, the CDR3 is TGTGCCAGCAGCGAACAGGGTCTCGGCACAGATACGCAGTATTTT. It is translated as CASSEQGLGTDTQYF. Based on the CDR3 plus reference TRBV5-5 and TRBJ2-3, the full variable domain is DAGVTQSPTHLIKTRGQQVTLRCSPISGHKSVSWYQQVLGQGPQFIFQYYEKEERGRGNFPDRFSARQFPNYSSELNVNALLLGDSALYLCASSEQGLGTDTQYFGPGTRLTVL.

This clonotype is labeled medium-sized. The rearrangement uses TRBV29-1 and TRBJ2-7; 7 positions agree with TRBD1. This CDR3 has 12 residues. The V gene's germline CDR1 is SQVTM and CDR2 ANQGSEA. The junction had 4 bases not matched to a gene; V was cut back by 4 bases and J by 4 bases. The CDR3 bases are TGCAGCGTTGCCAGGGGGTCGTACGAGCAGTACTTC. This translates into CSVARGSYEQYF.